Below are 23 T cell receptor beta chains sequenced from a single sample in a study of STAT5B mutations in CD4+ large granular lymphocyte leukemia. Profiled with immunoSEQ multiplex PCR; TCRdb holds only in-frame clones, not every one. The sample lists 25,000 to 35,000 clones, less than 80% occurring once. Sample: CD4+ T cells from blood buffy coats. The receptors originated from a human donor in good health.

This clone showed up just a few times. The chain uses TRBV5-6 and TRBJ2-7, with TRBD2 matching over 7 bases. Germline trimming cut 2 bases from V and 5 bases from J; bases unmatched to any gene: 1. The CDR3 totals 12 residues. Germline CDR1 SGHDT, CDR2 YYEEEE. The CDR3, as DNA: TGTGCCAGCAGCTTCGGACTAGACGAGCAGTACTTC. It yields the protein CASSFGLDEQYF. The full variable domain, in which reference TRBV5-6 and TRBJ2-7 provide the parts outside the CDR3, is DAGVTQSPTHLIKTRGQQVTLRCSPKSGHDTVSWYQQALGQGPQFIFQYYEEEERQRGNFPDRFSGHQFPNYSSELNVNALLLGDSALYLCASSFGLDEQYFGPGTRLTVT.

The genes are TRBV28 and TRBJ1-2; D not certain. Germline V gives CDR1 MDHEN, CDR2 SYDVKM. CDR3 size: 13 residues. Trimming removed 6 bases at V and 0 bases at J, with 8 bases between. In DNA form, the CDR3 reads TGTGCCAGCAGACACGGGACTAACTATGGCTACACCTTC. Encoded protein: CASRHGTNYGYTF.

This clone occurred once. The chain joins TRBV6-5 to TRBJ2-1; 7 bases fit TRBD2. Germline CDR1 and CDR2: MNHEY and SVGAGI. The CDR3 contains 13 residues. J was trimmed by 12 bases and V by 2 bases; bases with no gene match: 7. The CDR3 region is CASSYAGVPGQFF. In DNA, the CDR3 is TGTGCCAGCAGTTACGCGGGGGTGCCGGGGCAGTTCTTC.

The V gene is TRBV10-1, the J gene TRBJ2-1; 10 bases are a match to TRBD2. Germline lookup yields CDR1 WNHNN and CDR2 SYGVQD (reference sequence). The CDR3 totals 13 residues. V trimming: 8 bases; J trimming: 6 bases; junction bases outside the gene matches: 4. In DNA, the CDR3 is TGCGCCAGCCAAGCGGGAGGGACCAATGAGCAGTTCTTC. This translates into CASQAGGTNEQFF.

The chain has TRBV2 and TRBJ2-1; TRBD2 aligns across 9 bases. Per the germline V gene, CDR1 is SNHLY and CDR2 is FYNNEI. The CDR3 sequence is 16 residues long. Trimming cost V 5 bases and J 0 bases; bases outside gene matches: 5. The CDR3, as DNA: TGTGCCAGCAGTAGTTTAGCGGGGGACTCCTACAATGAGCAGTTCTTC. It specifies CASSSLAGDSYNEQFF. The full variable domain, rest sourced from reference TRBV2 and TRBJ2-1, is EPEVTQTPSHQVTQMGQEVILRCVPISNHLYFYWYRQILGQKVEFLVSFYNNEISEKSEIFDDQFSVERPDGSNFTLKIRSTKLEDSAMYFCASSSLAGDSYNEQFFGPGTRLTVL.

The V gene is TRBV30, the J gene TRBJ1-1; 9 nucleotides align to TRBD1. With 4 bases clipped from V and 6 bases from J, the junction kept 9 bases outside the gene matches. The CDR3 is 14 amino acids. Germline CDR1 is GTSNPN and CDR2 is SVGIG (reference sequence). CDR3: CAWNIQGAIAEAFF. CDR3 DNA sequence: TGTGCCTGGAACATACAGGGGGCAATTGCTGAAGCTTTCTTT.

The rearrangement links TRBV28 to TRBJ2-7; the match to TRBD1 covers 10 bases. With 2 bases clipped from V and 1 base from J, the junction kept 8 bases outside the gene matches. Germline loops: CDR1 MDHEN, CDR2 SYDVKM. The CDR3 totals 17 residues. The CDR3 nucleotides are TGTGCCAGCAGTTTACTTCTCCGGGACAGGGGTTCCTACGAGCAGTACTTC. Its translation: CASSLLLRDRGSYEQYF.

The rearrangement links TRBV28 to TRBJ2-6, with D hard to call. CDR3 length: 15 amino acids. Trimming left V 2 bases short and J 4 bases short, with 9 bases between. The germline gives CDR1 MDHEN, CDR2 SYDVKM. The CDR3, as DNA: TGTGCCAGCAGTTTAGTGGGGTGGGGGGCCAACGTCCTGACTTTC. Protein product: CASSLVGWGANVLTF.

The gene calls are TRBV6-7 and TRBJ1-2, with D unresolved. TRBV6-7 is identified as an open reading frame with a role that is uncertain. The CDR3 has 12 amino acids. V was cut by 7 bases and J by 2 bases, with 8 bases left in between. CDR3 DNA: TGTGCCAGCAAAGCTTCGAACTATGGCTACACCTTC. Protein sequence: CASKASNYGYTF.

This chain joins TRBV6-5 and TRBJ2-5, with no clear D. V lost 0 bases to trimming and J lost 5 bases, with 4 bases between them. Looked up from germline, CDR1 is MNHEY and CDR2 is SVGAGI. CDR3 length equals 12 residues. CDR3 amino acids: CASSYSGETQYF. The CDR3 DNA follows: TGTGCCAGCAGTTACTCGGGGGAGACCCAGTACTTC.

The genes are TRBV30 and TRBJ1-4; unclear D gene. Germline V lookup: CDR1 GTSNPN, CDR2 SVGIG (reference sequence). V lost 0 bases, J lost 8 bases, and 13 bases lay in between. The CDR3 runs to 14 residues. The CDR3 protein is CAWSVRSLEEKLFF. The CDR3 coding sequence is TGTGCCTGGAGTGTCAGGAGCTTAGAGGAAAAACTGTTTTTT.

This chain links TRBV7-2 with TRBJ2-6; no definite D call. Trimming stripped 8 bases from V and 0 bases from J, with 11 bases between. Germline V CDR1 and CDR2: SGHTA, FQGNSA. CDR3 length: 15 residues. The CDR3 DNA reads as TGTGCCAGCGGAAGTGGCCTCTCTGGGGCCAACGTCCTGACTTTC. Translated: CASGSGLSGANVLTF.

The rearrangement uses TRBV10-1 and TRBJ2-1, with 11 bases that match TRBD2. V lost 11 bases, J lost 0 bases, and 0 bases stayed unmatched. The CDR3 totals 13 residues. Germline-derived CDR1 and CDR2 are WNHNN and SYGVQD (reference sequence). The CDR3: CALAGGSYNEQFF. CDR3 sequence (DNA): TGCGCCCTAGCGGGGGGCTCCTACAATGAGCAGTTCTTC.

The CDR3 here is CATSREGHRQGGQPQHF. CDR3 nucleotides: TGTGCCACCAGCAGAGAGGGGCACCGGCAGGGTGGTCAGCCCCAGCATTTT. This sequence joins TRBV15 and TRBJ1-5, with D possibly being TRBD1 (5 bases). The CDR3 totals 17 residues. Trimming took off 0 bases at V and 6 bases at J, with 18 bases between the two ends. Looked up from germline, CDR1 is LNHNV and CDR2 is YYDKDF (reference sequence).

The V and J genes are TRBV4-2 and TRBJ2-1, with 9 bases lining up with TRBD2. This CDR3 is 20 amino acids long. V gave up 0 bases and J gave up 0 bases; unmatched junction bases: 12. CDR1 LGHNA and CDR2 YNFKEQ come from the germline V gene. The CDR3, as DNA: TGTGCCAGCAGCCAAGACTATAGCGGGGGCCCCCTGAGCTCCTACAATGAGCAGTTCTTC. Its protein is CASSQDYSGGPLSSYNEQFF.

This chain uses TRBV6-6 with TRBJ2-7; 8 bases agree with TRBD1. Germline V gives CDR1 MNHNY, CDR2 SVGAGI (reference sequence). The CDR3 loop spans 13 amino acids. V lost 6 bases to trimming and J lost 4 bases; unmatched junction nucleotides: 5. CDR3 region: CASSLGQGYEQYF. The CDR3 DNA follows: TGTGCCAGCAGCCTCGGACAGGGTTACGAGCAGTACTTC.

The J gene is TRBJ2-5, the V gene TRBV10-3; unclear D gene. The J call is doubtful: the DNA matches TRBJ2-7 better. The CDR3 sequence is 11 residues long. Germline lookup yields CDR1 ENHRY and CDR2 SYGVKD. CDR3 sequence: CAISTQYEQYF. CDR3 bases: TGTGCCATCAGTACGCAGTACGAGCAGTACTTC.

The rearrangement links TRBV7-8 to TRBJ1-1; TRBD1 aligns across 9 bases. V dropped 5 bases and J dropped 3; count of bases not matched to a gene: 13. This CDR3 is built from 17 residues. The germline CDR1 and CDR2 sequences are SGHVS and FQNEAQ. CDR3 DNA: TGTGCCAGCAGCCCCAAAGGGGTGGGGACAGGGTACACTGAAGCTTTCTTT. It translates to CASSPKGVGTGYTEAFF.

The CDR3 nucleotides are TGTGCCAGCAGGACAGTAGTTGACACAGATACGCAGTATTTT. Its translation: CASRTVVDTDTQYF. The chain joins TRBV27 to TRBJ2-3; D may be TRBD1 (5 bases). The CDR3 is 14 residues long. With 6 bases removed from V and 2 bases from J, the gap between germline ends came to 12 bases. In germline, CDR1 is MNHEY, CDR2 SMNVEV (reference sequence).

This rearrangement joins TRBV4-1 to TRBJ1-2; D is unresolved. This CDR3 contains 14 residues. Germline CDR1 and CDR2: MGHRA and YSYEKL. The germline V and J ends were trimmed by 0 bases and 2 bases, with 7 bases remaining between them. The DNA for the CDR3 is TGCGCCAGCAGCCAAGATAGGACGAACTATGGCTACACCTTC. Its protein product is CASSQDRTNYGYTF.

CDR3 nucleotides: TGTGCCAGCGCCAACCCAGGGGACCAAGAGACCCAGTACTTC. Translated: CASANPGDQETQYF. This chain uses TRBV6-1 with TRBJ2-5; TRBD1 might be the D (6 bases). The germline V gene has CDR1 MNHNS and CDR2 SASEGT. Deletions cut 8 bases from V and 0 bases from J, with 13 bases between. The CDR3 length is 14 residues.

The chain uses TRBV13 and TRBJ2-7, with TRBD2 identical over 9 bases. Germline V gene data show CDR1 as PRHDT and CDR2 as FYEKMQ (reference sequence). V dropped 4 bases and J dropped 7; count of bases not matched to a gene: 11. The CDR3 is 15 amino acids. CDR3 bases: TGTGCCAGCAGCTGGGCGGCGGGAGGGCCTCGGGAGCAGTACTTC. Residues: CASSWAAGGPREQYF.

This clone was seen only once. V is TRBV18 and J is TRBJ2-7, with 7 bases fitting TRBD1. Germline lookup yields CDR1 KGHSH and CDR2 LQKENI. The V segment lost 5 bases and the J segment 3 bases; nucleotides outside the gene matches: 10. This CDR3 comprises 15 residues. CDR3 in DNA: TGTGCCAGCTCAGTGGGACAGACAAGGAACTACGAGCAGTACTTC. Protein: CASSVGQTRNYEQYF.